These 10 T cell receptor beta chains were all obtained from the same sample, sequenced in a study of T-cell reconstitution after alpha-beta-depleted transplantation in children. TCRbeta library construction was performed incorporating unique molecular identifiers. TCRdb reanalysed the PCR reads using MiXCR and keeps one entry per CDR3 protein. The table lists 250,000 to 300,000 distinct CDR3 sequences, 9.9% of them singletons. Sequences were derived from PBMCs from the stem cell graft donor, sampled from the stem cell graft. All receptors derive from a human donor who donated a stem cell graft to a child with SCID.

This chain connects TRBV3-1 to TRBJ1-6, with unresolved D. CDR1 and CDR2 (germline): LGHDT, YNNKEL (reference sequence). The CDR3 is made up of 14 amino acids. V lost 2 bases and J 7 bases, leaving 9 bases between the germline ends. CDR3 coding DNA: TGTGCCAGCAGCCAAAAAGCCCGGAATTCACCCCTCCACTTT. Translated, it gives CASSQKARNSPLHF.

This clonotype was detected once. V is TRBV29-1 and J is TRBJ1-2, with 10 bases fitting TRBD1. J lost 8 bases, V lost 7 bases, and 10 bases had no gene match. There are 13 residues in the CDR3. The germline V gene has CDR1 SQVTM and CDR2 ANQGSEA. The CDR3 DNA reads as TGCAGCGCAGACCGGGACAGGGGAGTGGGCTACACCTTC. It is translated as CSADRDRGVGYTF.

There are many counts of this clonotype. The V and J genes are TRBV5-6 and TRBJ2-1, with D hard to call. This CDR3 spans 17 amino acids. V was shortened by 0 bases and J by 7 bases, with 20 bases between the two germline ends. From germline, CDR1 is SGHDT and CDR2 YYEEEE. CDR3 sequence reads: CASSLAGSSPFGNEQFF. The CDR3 coding sequence is TGTGCCAGCAGCTTGGCCGGTTCCAGTCCCTTTGGTAATGAGCAGTTCTTC.

This clonotype came up a few times. The chain employs TRBV5-1 and TRBJ1-3; D remains unclear. The germline V gene encodes CDR1 SGHRS and CDR2 YFSETQ. The CDR3 loop spans 14 amino acids. The V gene lost 0 bases and the J gene lost 9 bases, with 13 bases spanning the gap. DNA for the CDR3: TGCGCCAGCAGCTTGGCCGGTGTGACCTCCACCATATATTTT. It encodes CASSLAGVTSTIYF.

The V gene is TRBV6-1, the J gene TRBJ1-1, with 7 bases matching TRBD1. CDR1 is MNHNS, CDR2 SASEGT, per germline. Trimming at V came to 3 bases and at J to 4 bases, leaving 8 bases not matched to a gene. This CDR3 has 15 amino acids. The CDR3 loop is CASSERGLGFTEAFF. CDR3 coding DNA: TGTGCCAGCAGTGAGAGGGGGCTAGGATTCACTGAAGCTTTCTTT.

The chain recombines TRBV7-9 with TRBJ2-3, with D uncertain. This CDR3 is built from 12 residues. With 1 base removed from V and 8 bases from J, the gap between germline ends came to 7 bases. Germline V CDR1 and CDR2: SEHNR, FQNEAQ (reference sequence). CDR3 amino acids: CASSLGQRTQYF. The DNA for the CDR3 is TGTGCCAGCAGCTTAGGTCAGCGTACGCAGTATTTT.

This clonotype was recorded a few times. This chain links TRBV20-1 with TRBJ2-7; TRBD1 is a possible D gene (6 bases). The CDR3 contains 13 residues. Trimming left V 5 bases short and J 3 bases short, with 14 bases between. Germline CDR1 DFQATT, CDR2 SNEGSKA (reference sequence). CDR3 region: CSASPGHLYEQYF. CDR3 sequence (DNA): TGCAGTGCTTCTCCGGGACACCTCTACGAGCAGTACTTC.

The rearrangement uses TRBV5-1 and TRBJ1-1; D remains unclear. Germline lookup yields CDR1 SGHRS and CDR2 YFSETQ. With 0 bases removed from V and 8 bases from J, the gap between germline ends came to 11 bases. This CDR3 is built from 13 residues. CDR3: CASSLDLDGEAFF. CDR3 nucleotides: TGCGCCAGCAGCTTGGATCTGGACGGGGAAGCTTTCTTT.

This clonotype was seen a handful of times. Here the CDR3 reads CASSRQGGYYEQYF. CDR3 sequence (DNA): TGTGCCAGCAGTCGACAGGGCGGCTACTACGAGCAGTACTTC. The chain recombines TRBV12-3 or TRBV12-4 with TRBJ2-7; the match to TRBD1 covers 7 bases. V was pared by 5 bases and J by 3 bases, with 7 bases of the junction left unmatched. The CDR3 extends over 14 amino acids.

This clonotype has a handful of counts. The V call is TRBV11-2, the J call TRBJ1-2, with 7 bases lining up with TRBD1. V dropped 5 bases and J dropped 3; count of bases not matched to a gene: 6. The CDR3 consists of 14 residues. The germline CDR1 and CDR2 sequences are SGHAT and FQNNGV. CDR3 coding DNA: TGTGCCAGCAGCCCTCGTACAGGGGACTATGGCTACACCTTC. Translated, it gives CASSPRTGDYGYTF.